Each of the 30 T cell receptor beta chains below was sequenced from the same sample in a study of cytomegalovirus exposure and HLA in healthy donors. The PCR had 60 Vbeta and 13 Jbeta primers. Generated by immunoSEQ multiplex PCR, the TCRdb table keeps only in-frame clones and is missing some. The sample lists 90,000 to 120,000 clones, around three quarters seen once, with more than 4% in the top ten. The sample taken for sequencing was PBMCs. The receptors derive from a male donor in good health and CMV-seronegative.

The chain has TRBV9 and TRBJ2-1; D possibly corresponds to TRBD2 (5 bases). CDR3 size: 14 residues. Germline V lookup: CDR1 SGDLS, CDR2 YYNGEE. V was trimmed by 3 bases and J by 5 bases, leaving 12 bases between them. This chain's CDR3 is CASSGRLIDNEQFF. CDR3 DNA sequence: TGTGCCAGCAGCGGCCGACTAATAGACAATGAGCAGTTCTTC. The whole variable domain, filled in from reference TRBV9 and TRBJ2-1, reads DSGVTQTPKHLITATGQRVTLRCSPRSGDLSVYWYQQSLDQGLQFLIQYYNGEERAKGNILERFSAQQFPDLHSELNLSSLELGDSALYFCASSGRLIDNEQFFGPGTRLTVL.

V is TRBV4-1 and J is TRBJ2-7; D perhaps matches TRBD2 (5 bases). CDR3 length equals 15 residues. Germline V gene sequence: CDR1 MGHRA, CDR2 YSYEKL. Trimming cost V 0 bases and J 7 bases, with 16 bases left between them. The CDR3 coding sequence is TGCGCCAGCAGCCAAGATAGGGTGAGGGCTTTGGAGCAGTACTTC. It encodes CASSQDRVRALEQYF.

This clone was observed once. The chain combines TRBV10-3 with TRBJ2-2, with 13 positions matching TRBD2. V was clipped by 11 bases and J by 6 bases; unmatched bases: 3. This CDR3 has 13 amino acids. Germline CDR1 is ENHRY and CDR2 is SYGVKD. In DNA, the CDR3 is TGTGCCTCAACTAGCGGGGGGGCCGGGGAGCTGTTTTTT. It is translated as CASTSGGAGELFF.

The chain links TRBV19 to TRBJ1-1; D possibly corresponds to TRBD1 (5 bases). Deletions cut 3 bases from V and 0 bases from J, with 8 bases between. This CDR3 region has 14 residues. The germline V gene encodes CDR1 LNHDA and CDR2 SQIVND (reference sequence). The CDR3 loop reads CASSIGGVNTEAFF. As DNA, the CDR3 is TGTGCCAGTAGTATTGGGGGGGTGAACACTGAAGCTTTCTTT.

This chain connects TRBV5-1 to TRBJ1-2; D may be TRBD1 (6 bases). V was trimmed by 4 bases and J by 6 bases, leaving 16 bases between them. The CDR3 consists of 14 residues. From germline, CDR1 is SGHRS and CDR2 YFSETQ. The CDR3 spells CASSRWTDLHGYTF. The CDR3 DNA reads TGCGCCAGCAGCCGGTGGACAGACTTACATGGCTACACCTTC.

The V gene is TRBV10-3, the J gene TRBJ2-7; the match to TRBD1 covers 7 bases. Losses at the gene ends were 10 bases for V and 2 bases for J; bases not matched to a gene: 5. This CDR3 region has 12 residues. Germline V gene sequence: CDR1 ENHRY, CDR2 SYGVKD. The DNA for the CDR3 is TGTGCCACCTGGGACAGTACCTACGAGCAGTACTTC. Translation gives CATWDSTYEQYF.

J is TRBJ2-7 and V is TRBV21-1; TRBD1, as called in the table, went unchecked against the DNA. TRBV21-1 is recorded as a pseudogene. The CDR3 is made up of 17 amino acids. CDR3 nucleotides: TGTGCCAGCAGCAGACGGTTCAGGGGCAGCCGCTTAAGTGAGCAGTACTTC. Translating it yields CASSRRFRGSRLSEQYF.

This clone has a handful of counts. The chain is built from TRBV27 and TRBJ2-7; 13 bases line up with TRBD2. Germline loops: CDR1 MNHEY, CDR2 SMNVEV (reference sequence). V lost 5 bases, J lost 3 bases, and 4 bases stayed unmatched. CDR3 length equals 15 residues. The CDR3 spells CASSRLAGGLYEQYF. CDR3 bases: TGTGCCAGCAGTAGACTAGCGGGAGGTCTCTACGAGCAGTACTTC.

The V and J genes are TRBV30 and TRBJ1-2, with D unresolved. The CDR3 length is 13 residues. The germline V gene has CDR1 GTSNPN and CDR2 SVGIG (reference sequence). With 1 base removed from V and 4 bases from J, the gap between germline ends came to 10 bases. The CDR3 DNA is TGTGCCTGGAGTGGGAGGGCCGGCTATGGCTACACCTTC. It is translated as CAWSGRAGYGYTF.

The chain links TRBV5-1 to TRBJ2-5; 7 bases are shared with TRBD1. Germline CDR1 SGHRS, CDR2 YFSETQ. This CDR3 region has 15 residues. J gave up 0 bases and V 0 bases, and 2 bases lay outside the gene matches. CDR3 loop: CASSLGDRDQETQYF. DNA for the CDR3: TGCGCCAGCAGCTTGGGAGACAGGGACCAAGAGACCCAGTACTTC.

J is TRBJ1-5 and V is TRBV11-1; D is undetermined. The CDR3 sequence is 13 residues long. The germline gives CDR1 SGHAT, CDR2 FQDESV (reference sequence). V lost 2 bases to trimming and J lost 1 base, with 3 bases between them. In nucleotides, the CDR3 is TGTGCCAGCAGCTTACAAAGCAATCAGCCCCAGCATTTT. Translation: CASSLQSNQPQHF. The whole variable domain, filled in from reference TRBV11-1 and TRBJ1-5, reads EAEVAQSPRYKITEKSQAVAFWCDPISGHATLYWYRQILGQGPELLVQFQDESVVDDSQLPKDRFSAERLKGVDSTLKIQPAELGDSAMYLCASSLQSNQPQHFGDGTRLSIL.

The chain links TRBV18 to TRBJ1-1; D ambiguous. This CDR3 has 14 amino acids. V was cut by 0 bases and J by 6 bases, with 11 bases left in between. Germline CDR1 KGHSH, CDR2 LQKENI. In nucleotides, the CDR3 is TGTGCCAGCTCACCACCTAGGCAGACACCTGAAGCTTTCTTT. It specifies CASSPPRQTPEAFF.

A few counts support this clone. The chain combines TRBV5-3 with TRBJ2-2; 9 bases are a match to TRBD2. TRBV5-3 belongs to the ORF category, with a function that is uncertain. The CDR3 is made up of 17 amino acids. V shed 0 bases and J 3 bases; nucleotides not matched to a gene: 6. In DNA form, the CDR3 reads TGTGCCAGAAGCTTGGAGCCTAGCGGGACCCACACCGGGGAGCTGTTTTTT. Translated, it gives CARSLEPSGTHTGELFF.

The rearrangement links TRBV7-9 to TRBJ2-7; a possible D gene is TRBD2 (6 bases). This CDR3 region has 15 residues. V lost 5 bases and J 5 bases, leaving 19 bases between the germline ends. Looked up from germline, CDR1 is SEHNR and CDR2 is FQNEAQ (reference sequence). The chain's CDR3 is CASSPAGLGAHEQYF. For the CDR3, the DNA is TGTGCCAGCAGCCCGGCGGGACTTGGGGCCCACGAGCAGTACTTC.

This chain uses TRBV15 with TRBJ2-1, with unresolved D. CDR3 length: 17 amino acids. V lost 4 bases and J lost 0, with 16 bases in between. Germline values: CDR1 LNHNV, CDR2 YYDKDF (reference sequence). Written as DNA, the CDR3 is TGTGCCACCAGCATTGACTCGTTCGCTACCTCCTACAATGAGCAGTTCTTC. Translation gives CATSIDSFATSYNEQFF. Combining the CDR3 with reference TRBV15 and TRBJ2-1 gives the whole variable domain DAMVIQNPRYQVTQFGKPVTLSCSQTLNHNVMYWYQQKSSQAPKLLFHYYDKDFNNEADTPDNFQSRRPNTSFCFLDIRSPGLGDTAMYLCATSIDSFATSYNEQFFGPGTRLTVL.

The chain carries TRBV27 and TRBJ1-2; 7 bases align to TRBD1. Germline values: CDR1 MNHEY, CDR2 SMNVEV (reference sequence). V dropped 6 bases and J dropped 3; count of bases not matched to a gene: 13. This CDR3 is built from 16 residues. The CDR3 sequence: CASRLTLDRADYGYTF. In DNA form, the CDR3 reads TGTGCCAGCAGGCTGACTCTCGACAGGGCTGACTATGGCTACACCTTC.

V gene TRBV5-1 combines with J gene TRBJ1-3, with D possibly matching TRBD1 (5 bases). Germline V CDR1 and CDR2: SGHRS, YFSETQ. V lost 0 bases to trimming and J lost 2 bases, with 9 bases between them. CDR3 length equals 15 residues. CDR3 amino acids: CASSLAGFTGNTIYF. The CDR3 region has the DNA TGCGCCAGCAGCTTGGCAGGGTTTACTGGAAACACCATATATTTT.

The chain carries TRBV6-1 and TRBJ2-7, with a tentative D call TRBD1 (6 bases). Trimming left V 7 bases short and J 2 bases short, with 12 bases between. CDR1 is MNHNS and CDR2 is SASEGT in the germline V gene. The CDR3 is 13 residues long. This CDR3 is CASNRDGTYEQYF. CDR3 sequence (DNA): TGTGCCAGCAACAGGGACGGGACCTACGAGCAGTACTTC.

V usage is TRBV5-1 and J usage is TRBJ2-7; D not resolved. With 3 bases removed from V and 2 bases from J, the gap between germline ends came to 6 bases. CDR3 length: 12 residues. Germline values: CDR1 SGHRS, CDR2 YFSETQ. CDR3 nucleotide sequence: TGCGCCAGCAGCTCAGAAACCTACGAGCAGTACTTC. Encoded protein: CASSSETYEQYF.

The rearrangement links TRBV28 to TRBJ1-3; D is perhaps TRBD1 (5 bases). The CDR3 spans 14 residues. Germline values: CDR1 MDHEN, CDR2 SYDVKM. The V gene lost 2 bases and the J gene lost 4 bases, with 9 bases spanning the gap. For the CDR3, the DNA is TGTGCCAGCAGTTTAGGCGACAGCGGAAACACCATATATTTT. Translated, it gives CASSLGDSGNTIYF.

The rearrangement links TRBV6-1 to TRBJ1-2, with 11 bases lining up with TRBD1. This CDR3 is 14 amino acids long. The ends lost 6 bases at V and 8 bases at J; junction bases unmatched: 8. Germline-derived CDR1 and CDR2 are MNHNS and SASEGT. The CDR3 spells CASSADRGREGYTF. The CDR3 DNA reads as TGTGCCAGCAGCGCGGACAGGGGGCGGGAGGGCTACACCTTC.

The chain uses TRBV21-1 and TRBJ2-5; the D call of TRBD1 is as the table states it, not checked on the DNA. TRBV21-1 is a known pseudogene. This CDR3 region has 16 residues. CDR3 DNA: TGTGCCAGCAGCAATTACAGGGGGCGCGATCGAGAGACCCAGTACTTC. Translation: CASSNYRGRDRETQYF.

The chain couples TRBV6-1 to TRBJ2-7, with D possibly being TRBD2 (6 bases). Germline V gene data show CDR1 as MNHNS and CDR2 as SASEGT. CDR3 length equals 13 residues. Between the trimmed V and J ends, which lost 3 bases and 4 bases, there was a span of 10 bases. CDR3 DNA: TGTGCCAGCAGTGAGGTAGCGGCATACGAGCAGTACTTC. Its protein product is CASSEVAAYEQYF.

This chain joins TRBV29-1 and TRBJ1-2, with D unclear. In germline, CDR1 is SQVTM, CDR2 ANQGSEA. V was trimmed by 1 base and J by 6 bases, leaving 6 bases between them. This CDR3 region has 11 residues. CDR3 residues: CSVEGLNGYTF. CDR3 sequence (DNA): TGCAGCGTTGAAGGACTAAATGGCTACACCTTC.

The chain joins TRBV28 to TRBJ2-7; 9 positions match TRBD1. Unmatched junction bases numbered 6, after V lost 6 bases and J lost 6 bases. The germline V gene has CDR1 MDHEN and CDR2 SYDVKM. The CDR3 length is 13 residues. CDR3 protein: CASSSGQGGEQYF. For the CDR3, the DNA is TGTGCCAGCAGCTCGGGACAGGGTGGCGAGCAGTACTTC. The full variable domain, with the rest looked up from reference TRBV28 and TRBJ2-7, is DVKVTQSSRYLVKRTGEKVFLECVQDMDHENMFWYRQDPGLGLRLIYFSYDVKMKEKGDIPEGYSVSREKKERFSLILESASTNQTSMYLCASSSGQGGEQYFGPGTRLTVT.

The V gene is TRBV27, the J gene TRBJ2-6, with D possibly being TRBD1 (6 bases). The germline V gene has CDR1 MNHEY and CDR2 SMNVEV (reference sequence). This CDR3 has 15 residues. V lost 6 bases and J lost 0, with 9 bases in between. For the CDR3, the DNA is TGTGCCAGCAGGCGAGGGGGCTCTGGGGCCAACGTCCTGACTTTC. Its translation: CASRRGGSGANVLTF.

The chain links TRBV19 to TRBJ2-5, with 10 bases matching TRBD2. The junction had 3 bases not matched to a gene; V was cut back by 2 bases and J by 3 bases. This CDR3 contains 15 residues. Germline CDR1 and CDR2: LNHDA and SQIVND (reference sequence). The CDR3 sequence is CASSITSGTKETQYF. The CDR3 DNA sequence: TGTGCCAGTAGTATAACTAGCGGGACTAAAGAGACCCAGTACTTC.

This clone was detected a few times. V usage is TRBV21-1 and J usage is TRBJ2-1; TRBD1, the table's D call, was not compared with the DNA. TRBV21-1 is described as a pseudogene. The CDR3 length is 13 residues. The CDR3 DNA reads as TGTGCCAGCAGCTTCTGGGCAGGGGGTGAGCAGTTCTTC. It is translated as CASSFWAGGEQFF.

This chain joins TRBV2 and TRBJ2-7; D is unresolved. The CDR3 sequence is 10 residues long. V was clipped by 5 bases and J by 4 bases, with 3 bases between them. In germline, CDR1 is SNHLY, CDR2 FYNNEI. The CDR3 reads CASSIYEQYF. In DNA, the CDR3 is TGTGCCAGCAGTATATACGAGCAGTACTTC.

The V call is TRBV7-9, the J call TRBJ1-1; TRBD1 matches 10 bases. The CDR3 length is 15 residues. J lost 6 bases, V lost 4 bases, and 8 bases had no gene match. CDR1 is SEHNR and CDR2 is FQNEAQ in the germline V gene (reference sequence). CDR3 DNA sequence: TGTGCCAGCAGCTATCCGGGACAGGGGTTTCCTGAAGCTTTCTTT. This encodes CASSYPGQGFPEAFF.